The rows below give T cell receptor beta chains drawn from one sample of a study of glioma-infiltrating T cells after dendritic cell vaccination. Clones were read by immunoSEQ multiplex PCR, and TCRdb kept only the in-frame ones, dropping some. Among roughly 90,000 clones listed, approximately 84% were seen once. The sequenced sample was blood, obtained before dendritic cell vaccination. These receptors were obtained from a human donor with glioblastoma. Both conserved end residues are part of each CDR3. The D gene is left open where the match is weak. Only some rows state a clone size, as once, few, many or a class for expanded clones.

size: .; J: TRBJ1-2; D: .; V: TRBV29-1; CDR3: CSETENYGYTF; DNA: TGCAGCGAAACAGAGAACTATGGCTACACCTTC
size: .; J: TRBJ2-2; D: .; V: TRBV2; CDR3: CASSEAFREYTGELFF; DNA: TGTGCCAGCAGTGAAGCGTTCCGGGAGTACACCGGGGAGCTGTTTTTT
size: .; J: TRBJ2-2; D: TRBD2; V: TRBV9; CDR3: CASSVGGGTNTGELFF; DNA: TGTGCCAGCAGCGTAGGGGGGGGGACGAACACCGGGGAGCTGTTTTTT
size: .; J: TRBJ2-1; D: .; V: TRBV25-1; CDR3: CASQQGEQFF; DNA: TGTGCCAGCCAACAGGGCGAGCAGTTCTTC
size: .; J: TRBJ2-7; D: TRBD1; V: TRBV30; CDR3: CAWTKGQGLYEQYF; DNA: TGTGCCTGGACGAAGGGACAGGGACTTTACGAGCAGTACTTC
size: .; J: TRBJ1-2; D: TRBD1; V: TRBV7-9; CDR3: CASSLGQNNYGYTF; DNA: TGTGCCAGCAGCTTGGGACAGAATAACTATGGCTACACCTTC
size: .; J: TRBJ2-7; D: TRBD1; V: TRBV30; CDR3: CAWGQGNYEQYF; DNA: TGTGCCTGGGGACAGGGGAATTACGAGCAGTACTTC
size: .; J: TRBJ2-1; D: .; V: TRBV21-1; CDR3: CASSKYLAGGLYNEQFF; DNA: TGTGCCAGCAGCAAATACTTAGCGGGGGGGCTCTACAATGAGCAGTTCTTC
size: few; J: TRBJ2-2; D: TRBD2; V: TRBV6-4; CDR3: CASSSSSGATGELFF; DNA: TGTGCCAGCAGTTCCTCTAGCGGGGCTACCGGGGAGCTGTTTTTT
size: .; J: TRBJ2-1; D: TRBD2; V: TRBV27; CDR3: CASRDRGLAGDEQFF; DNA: TGTGCCAGCAGAGACCGGGGACTAGCGGGAGATGAGCAGTTCTTC
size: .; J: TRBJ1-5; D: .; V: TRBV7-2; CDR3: CASSLEGYNQPQHF; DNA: TGTGCCAGCAGCTTAGAGGGGTACAATCAGCCCCAGCATTTT
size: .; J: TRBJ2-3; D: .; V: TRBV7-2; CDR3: CASSLADSGSQYF; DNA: TGTGCCAGCAGCTTAGCGGATAGCGGATCGCAGTATTTT
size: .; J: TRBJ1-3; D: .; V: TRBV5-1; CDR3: CASSQGTKSGNTIYF; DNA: TGCGCCAGCAGCCAAGGGACAAAGTCTGGAAACACCATATATTTT
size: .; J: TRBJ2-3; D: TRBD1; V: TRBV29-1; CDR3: CSWGQSTDTQYF; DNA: TGCAGTTGGGGACAGAGCACAGATACGCAGTATTTT
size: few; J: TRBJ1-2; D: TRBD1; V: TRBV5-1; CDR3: CASSFTGGGGYTF; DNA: TGCGCCAGCAGCTTTACAGGGGGCGGTGGCTACACCTTC
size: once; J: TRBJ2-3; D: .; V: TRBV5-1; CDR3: CASSLNGRGPTDTQYF; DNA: TGCGCCAGCAGCTTGAACGGGCGGGGGCCCACAGATACGCAGTATTTT
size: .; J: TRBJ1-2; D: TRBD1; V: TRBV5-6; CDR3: CASSEPRGRNGYTF; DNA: TGTGCCAGCAGCGAGCCCAGGGGGCGGAATGGCTACACCTTC
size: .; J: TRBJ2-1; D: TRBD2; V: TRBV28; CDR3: CASTGTRIEQFF; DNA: TGTGCCAGCACGGGGACTAGAATTGAGCAGTTCTTC
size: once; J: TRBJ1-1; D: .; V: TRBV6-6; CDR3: CASSSLQVGTEAFF; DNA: TGTGCCAGCAGTTCCCTTCAGGTGGGCACTGAAGCTTTCTTT
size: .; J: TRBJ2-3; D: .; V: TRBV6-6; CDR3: CASTPGKKSTDTQYF; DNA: TGTGCCAGCACCCCAGGGAAGAAAAGCACAGATACGCAGTATTTT
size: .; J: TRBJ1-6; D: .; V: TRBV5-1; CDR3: CASSLKQTSNNSPLHF; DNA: TGCGCCAGCAGCTTGAAACAGACCTCAAATAATTCACCCCTCCACTTT
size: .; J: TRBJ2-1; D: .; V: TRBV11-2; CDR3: CASSLRVNEQFF; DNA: TGTGCCAGCAGCTTAAGAGTCAATGAGCAGTTCTTC
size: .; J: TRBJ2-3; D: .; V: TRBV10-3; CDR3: CAISPGFPTDTQYF; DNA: TGTGCCATCAGCCCGGGGTTTCCCACAGATACGCAGTATTTT
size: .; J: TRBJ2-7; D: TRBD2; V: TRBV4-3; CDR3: CASSQEPLAGGFRYEQYF; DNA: TGCGCCAGCAGCCAAGAACCTCTAGCGGGGGGCTTCCGCTACGAGCAGTACTTC
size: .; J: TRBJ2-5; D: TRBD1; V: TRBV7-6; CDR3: CASSSWTGEYQETQYF; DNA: TGTGCCAGCAGCTCTTGGACAGGGGAATACCAAGAGACCCAGTACTTC
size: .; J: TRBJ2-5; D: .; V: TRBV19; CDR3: CASTRAGDMKTQYF; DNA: TGTGCCAGTACCCGGGCAGGGGATATGAAGACCCAGTACTTC
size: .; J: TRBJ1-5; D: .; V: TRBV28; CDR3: CASSPPRVRQPQHF; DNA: TGTGCCAGCAGTCCCCCGAGAGTACGTCAGCCCCAGCATTTT
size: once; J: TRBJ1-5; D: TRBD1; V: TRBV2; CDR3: CASSEETTGGQPQHF; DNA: TGTGCCAGCAGTGAAGAAACAACAGGGGGTCAGCCCCAGCATTTT
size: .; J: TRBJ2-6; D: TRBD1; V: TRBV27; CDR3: CASSFSGGASSGANVLTF; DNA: TGTGCCAGCAGTTTCTCAGGGGGCGCAAGCTCTGGGGCCAACGTCCTGACTTTC
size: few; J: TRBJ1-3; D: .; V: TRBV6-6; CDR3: CASSYSPGGSGNTIYF; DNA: TGTGCCAGCAGTTACTCACCGGGGGGCTCTGGAAACACCATATATTTT
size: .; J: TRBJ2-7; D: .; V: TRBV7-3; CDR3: CASSLTLNEQYF; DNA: TGTGCCAGCAGCTTAACGTTAAACGAGCAGTACTTC
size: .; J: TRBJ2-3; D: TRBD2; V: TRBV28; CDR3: CASSFPPSGSHPDTQYF; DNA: TGTGCCAGCAGTTTCCCCCCTAGCGGGAGTCACCCAGATACGCAGTATTTT
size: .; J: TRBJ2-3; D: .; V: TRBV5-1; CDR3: CASSLSGIISTDTQYF; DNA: TGCGCCAGCAGCTTATCGGGAATAATTAGCACAGATACGCAGTATTTT
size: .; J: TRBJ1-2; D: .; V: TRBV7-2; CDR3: CASSLVKQANYGYTF; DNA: TGTGCCAGCAGCTTAGTCAAACAGGCTAACTATGGCTACACCTTC
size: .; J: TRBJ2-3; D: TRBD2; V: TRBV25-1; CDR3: CATQLTSGSTDTQYF; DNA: TGTGCCACCCAACTCACTAGCGGAAGCACAGATACGCAGTATTTT
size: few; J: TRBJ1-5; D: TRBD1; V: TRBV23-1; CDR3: CASSPPKRTGVPNSNQPQHF; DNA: TGCGCCAGCAGTCCCCCAAAGCGGACAGGGGTCCCTAATAGCAATCAGCCCCAGCATTTT
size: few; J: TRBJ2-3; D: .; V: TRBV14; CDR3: CASSPFTDTQYF; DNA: TGTGCCAGCAGCCCCTTCACAGATACGCAGTATTTT
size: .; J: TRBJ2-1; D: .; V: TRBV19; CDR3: CASSIGQDSYNEQFF; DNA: TGTGCCAGTAGTATTGGTCAGGACTCATACAATGAGCAGTTCTTC
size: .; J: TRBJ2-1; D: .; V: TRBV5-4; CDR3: CASSIRATEQFF; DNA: TGTGCCAGCAGCATCAGGGCTACTGAGCAGTTCTTC
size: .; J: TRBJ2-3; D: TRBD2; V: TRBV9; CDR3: CASSHWGLVTDTQYF; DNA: TGTGCCAGCAGCCATTGGGGACTAGTGACAGATACGCAGTATTTT
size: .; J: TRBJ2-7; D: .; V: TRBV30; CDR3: CAWSRPGSSAAGEQYF; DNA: TGTGCCTGGAGCCGACCCGGGTCCTCGGCAGCGGGTGAGCAGTACTTC
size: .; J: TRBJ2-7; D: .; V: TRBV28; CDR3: CASTTQPYEQYF; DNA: TGTGCCAGCACCACACAGCCATACGAGCAGTACTTC
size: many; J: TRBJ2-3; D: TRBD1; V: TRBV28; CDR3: CASRFPGTGLYF; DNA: TGTGCCAGCAGATTTCCGGGGACAGGGTTATATTTT
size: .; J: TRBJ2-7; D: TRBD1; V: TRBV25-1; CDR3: CASSVDRGIYEQYF; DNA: TGTGCCAGCAGTGTAGACAGGGGGATCTACGAGCAGTACTTC
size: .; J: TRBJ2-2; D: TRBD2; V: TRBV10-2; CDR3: CASSESRPGTTPGELFF; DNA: TGCGCCAGCAGTGAGTCGAGACCCGGGACTACGCCCGGGGAGCTGTTTTTT
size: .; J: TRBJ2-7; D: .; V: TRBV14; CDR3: CASSQVPQKPYEQYF; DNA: TGTGCCAGCAGCCAAGTTCCTCAGAAACCCTACGAGCAGTACTTC
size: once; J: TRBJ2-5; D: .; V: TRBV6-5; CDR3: CASSYSRVSYF; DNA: TGTGCCAGCAGTTACTCGAGAGTGTCATACTTC
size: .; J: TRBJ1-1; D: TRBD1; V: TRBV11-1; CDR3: CASGQGGTEAFF; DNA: TGTGCCAGCGGACAGGGGGGCACTGAAGCTTTCTTT
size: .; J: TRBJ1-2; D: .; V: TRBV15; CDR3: CATSRGGLRADGYTF; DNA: TGTGCCACCAGCAGAGGGGGGCTTAGGGCCGATGGCTACACCTTC
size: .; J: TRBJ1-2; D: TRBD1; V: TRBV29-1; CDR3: CSVGSQGGSVSSLYGYTF; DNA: TGCAGCGTTGGATCTCAGGGGGGTTCGGTCTCGAGCCTCTATGGCTACACCTTC
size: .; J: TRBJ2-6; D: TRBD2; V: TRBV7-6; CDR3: CASDPGLVNSGANVLTF; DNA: TGTGCCAGCGATCCGGGACTAGTTAACTCTGGGGCCAACGTCCTGACTTTC
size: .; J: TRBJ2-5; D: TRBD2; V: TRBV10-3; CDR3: CAISAGGQIETQYF; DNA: TGTGCCATCAGCGCGGGGGGGCAGATCGAGACCCAGTACTTC
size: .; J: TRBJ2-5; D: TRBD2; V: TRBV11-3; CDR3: CASSLQGVAGTQYF; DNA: TGTGCCAGCAGCTTACAAGGAGTAGCGGGGACCCAGTACTTC
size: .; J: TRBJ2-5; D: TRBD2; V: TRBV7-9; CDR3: CASSALREETQYF; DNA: TGTGCCAGCAGCGCCTTGCGGGAGGAGACCCAGTACTTC
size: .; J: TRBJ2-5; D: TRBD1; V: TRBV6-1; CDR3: CASSTGTAKETQYF; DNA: TGTGCCAGCAGTACCGGGACAGCTAAAGAGACCCAGTACTTC
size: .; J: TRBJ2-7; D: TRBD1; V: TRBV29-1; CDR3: CSVGQGLALEQYF; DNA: TGCAGCGTGGGACAGGGGCTTGCTTTGGAGCAGTACTTC
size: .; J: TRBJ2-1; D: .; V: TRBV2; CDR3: CASSARVGVGEQFF; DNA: TGTGCCAGCAGTGCTCGGGTAGGGGTGGGTGAGCAGTTCTTC
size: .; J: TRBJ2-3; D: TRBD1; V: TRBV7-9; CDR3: CASSSRQGGTDTQYF; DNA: TGTGCCAGCAGCTCCAGACAGGGGGGCACAGATACGCAGTATTTT
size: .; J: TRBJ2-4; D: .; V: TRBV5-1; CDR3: CASSLAADLDIQYF; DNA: TGCGCCAGCAGCTTGGCCGCAGACTTAGACATTCAGTACTTC